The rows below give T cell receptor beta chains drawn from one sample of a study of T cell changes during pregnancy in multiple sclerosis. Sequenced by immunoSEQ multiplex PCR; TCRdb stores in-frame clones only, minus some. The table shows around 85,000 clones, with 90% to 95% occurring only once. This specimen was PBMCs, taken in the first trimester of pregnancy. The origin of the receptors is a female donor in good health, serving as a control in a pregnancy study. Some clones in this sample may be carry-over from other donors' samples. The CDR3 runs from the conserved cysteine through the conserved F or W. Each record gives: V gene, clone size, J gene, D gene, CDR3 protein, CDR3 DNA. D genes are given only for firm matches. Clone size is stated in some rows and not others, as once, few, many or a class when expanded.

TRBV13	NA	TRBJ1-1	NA	CASSLVPGQSLLGAFF	TGTGCCAGCAGCTTAGTGCCCGGACAGTCTCTGCTAGGAGCTTTCTTT
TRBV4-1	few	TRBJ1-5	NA	CASSQDGLQPQHF	TGCGCCAGCAGCCAAGATGGCTTACAGCCCCAGCATTTT
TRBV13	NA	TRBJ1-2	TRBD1	CASSPGTGSITDGYTF	TGTGCCAGCAGCCCCGGGACAGGGTCGATTACGGATGGCTACACCTTC
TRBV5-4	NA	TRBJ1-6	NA	CASSLGQVVGRSPLHF	TGTGCCAGCAGCTTGGGACAGGTAGTCGGTCGCTCACCCCTCCACTTT
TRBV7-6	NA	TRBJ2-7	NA	CASSARDTTYEQYF	TGTGCCAGCAGCGCCCGGGACACTACCTACGAGCAGTACTTC
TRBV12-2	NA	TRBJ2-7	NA	CASRLEGQGGDLKQYF	TGTGCAAGTCGCTTAGAGGGGCAGGGTGGGGATCTGAAGCAGTACTTC
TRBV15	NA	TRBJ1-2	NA	CATSSQGGYGYTF	TGTGCCACCAGCAGCCAGGGCGGCTATGGCTACACCTTC
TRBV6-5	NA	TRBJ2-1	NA	CASSGQAYNEQFF	TGTGCCAGCAGTGGGCAGGCCTACAATGAGCAGTTCTTC
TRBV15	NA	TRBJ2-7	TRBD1	CATSRTGQVSYEQYF	TGTGCCACCAGCAGAACTGGACAGGTATCCTACGAGCAGTACTTC
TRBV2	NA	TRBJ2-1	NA	CASTDGWDTNNEQFF	TGTGCCAGCACTGACGGGTGGGACACGAACAATGAGCAGTTCTTC
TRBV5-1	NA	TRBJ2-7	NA	CASSFRGDRFDEQYF	TGCGCCAGCAGTTTCAGGGGAGATCGGTTCGACGAGCAGTACTTC
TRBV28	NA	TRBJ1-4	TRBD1	CASSLLQQGLNEKLFF	TGTGCCAGCAGTTTACTTCAACAGGGGCTCAATGAAAAACTGTTTTTT